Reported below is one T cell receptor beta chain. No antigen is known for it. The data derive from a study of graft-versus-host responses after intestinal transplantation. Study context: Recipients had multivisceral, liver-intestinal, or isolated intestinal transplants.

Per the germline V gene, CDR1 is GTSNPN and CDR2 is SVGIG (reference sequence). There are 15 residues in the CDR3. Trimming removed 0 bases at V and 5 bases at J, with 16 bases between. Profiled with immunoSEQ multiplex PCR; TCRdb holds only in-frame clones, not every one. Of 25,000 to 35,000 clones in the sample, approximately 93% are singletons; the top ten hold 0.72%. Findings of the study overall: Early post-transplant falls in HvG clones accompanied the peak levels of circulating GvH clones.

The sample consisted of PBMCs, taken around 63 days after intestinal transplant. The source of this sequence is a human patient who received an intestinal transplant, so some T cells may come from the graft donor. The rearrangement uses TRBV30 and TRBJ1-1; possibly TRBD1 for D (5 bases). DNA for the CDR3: TGTGCCTGGAGTGTACTGGGGGGGGATGGAACTGAAGCTTTCTTT. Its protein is CAWSVLGGDGTEAFF.